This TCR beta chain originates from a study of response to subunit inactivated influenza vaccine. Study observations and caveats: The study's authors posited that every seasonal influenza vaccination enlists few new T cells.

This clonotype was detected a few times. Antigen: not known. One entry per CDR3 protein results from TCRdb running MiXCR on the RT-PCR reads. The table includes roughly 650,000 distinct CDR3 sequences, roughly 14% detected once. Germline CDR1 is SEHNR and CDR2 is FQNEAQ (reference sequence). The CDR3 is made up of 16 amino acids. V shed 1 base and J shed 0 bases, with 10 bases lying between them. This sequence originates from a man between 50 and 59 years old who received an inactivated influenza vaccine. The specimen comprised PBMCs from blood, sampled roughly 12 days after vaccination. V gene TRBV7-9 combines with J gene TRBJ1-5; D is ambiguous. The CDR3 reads CASSLVRAHSNQPQHF. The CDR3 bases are TGTGCCAGCAGCTTAGTACGCGCCCATAGCAATCAGCCCCAGCATTTT.